Below are 17 T cell receptor beta chains sequenced from a single sample in a study of T cells in localized non-small cell lung cancer. Using immunoSEQ multiplex PCR, the repertoire was profiled, and TCRdb retains in-frame clones only, with some absent. The sample has about 1,900 clones, roughly 23% seen once; the top ten hold about 15%. Sequencing used normal lung tissue next to the tumor, obtained before any cancer treatment. The source of these receptors is a female donor at least 60 years old with stage II lung adenocarcinoma.

This chain connects TRBV18 to TRBJ1-5; D unclear. The CDR3 contains 16 residues. Trimming left V 0 bases short and J 4 bases short, with 13 bases between. Germline values: CDR1 KGHSH, CDR2 LQKENI. DNA for the CDR3: TGTGCCAGCTCACCACCGGGCCCTACCCCGAATCAGCCCCAGCATTTT. It translates to CASSPPGPTPNQPQHF.

Judged by abundance, this clone is medium-sized. The chain recombines TRBV9 with TRBJ2-7; D may be TRBD1 (6 bases). The germline V and J ends were trimmed by 0 bases and 5 bases, with 9 bases remaining between them. Germline V gene data show CDR1 as SGDLS and CDR2 as YYNGEE. The CDR3 has 13 amino acids. CDR3 in DNA: TGTGCCAGCAGCGTAGGTGGGACACACGAGCAGTACTTC. Translation gives CASSVGGTHEQYF.

The chain recombines TRBV19 with TRBJ1-6, with unresolved D. The CDR3 is 16 residues long. Germline CDR1 is LNHDA and CDR2 is SQIVND (reference sequence). V was shortened by 0 bases and J by 3 bases, with 9 bases between the two germline ends. As DNA, the CDR3 is TGTGCCAGTAGTATAGATGGCGGCGTCTATAATTCACCCCTCCACTTT. Translation gives CASSIDGGVYNSPLHF.

The sample holds a few counts of this clone. This chain uses TRBV19 with TRBJ1-1; D is unclear. V gave up 7 bases and J gave up 1 base, with 10 bases separating them. CDR1 is LNHDA and CDR2 is SQIVND in the germline V gene (reference sequence). CDR3 length: 13 residues. CDR3 nucleotides: TGTGCCAGTACTCCTTTACCGAACACTGAAGCTTTCTTT. Translating it yields CASTPLPNTEAFF.

This clone occurred a few times. The chain uses TRBV7-7 and TRBJ1-2, with D unclear. CDR3 length: 16 amino acids. The V end was cut by 1 base, the J end by 4 bases, with 16 bases between. Germline CDR1 reads SSHAT; CDR2 reads FNYEAQ (reference sequence). The CDR3 region has the DNA TGTGCCAGCAGCTTAGAAGGCAGGCGGATTAGCTATGGCTACACCTTC. As protein: CASSLEGRRISYGYTF. Looking up the rest from reference TRBV7-7 and TRBJ1-2 gives the full variable domain: GAGVSQSPRYKVTKRGQDVTLRCDPISSHATLYWYQQALGQGPEFLTYFNYEAQPDKSGLPSDRFSAERPEGSISTLTIQRTEQRDSAMYRCASSLEGRRISYGYTFGSGTRLTVV.

The gene calls are TRBV9 and TRBJ1-6; a weak D match, TRBD1 (5 bases). The length of the CDR3 is 13 residues. Germline CDR1 reads SGDLS; CDR2 reads YYNGEE. Trimming left V 5 bases short and J 4 bases short, with 7 bases between. Here the CDR3 reads CASRGDYNSPLHF. The DNA for the CDR3 is TGTGCCAGCAGGGGGGATTATAATTCACCCCTCCACTTT. Complete variable domain (other parts from reference TRBV9 and TRBJ1-6): DSGVTQTPKHLITATGQRVTLRCSPRSGDLSVYWYQQSLDQGLQFLIQYYNGEERAKGNILERFSAQQFPDLHSELNLSSLELGDSALYFCASRGDYNSPLHFGNGTRLTVT.

This clone is termed large. The rearrangement uses TRBV18 and TRBJ1-1; D unresolved. Germline V gene sequence: CDR1 KGHSH, CDR2 LQKENI. CDR3 length: 14 residues. V shed 3 bases and J shed 0 bases, with 8 bases lying between them. The CDR3 sequence: CASSPPTVNTEAFF. The CDR3 coding sequence is TGTGCCAGCTCACCCCCGACGGTGAACACTGAAGCTTTCTTT. The full variable domain, in which reference TRBV18 and TRBJ1-1 provide the parts outside the CDR3, is NAGVMQNPRHLVRRRGQEARLRCSPMKGHSHVYWYRQLPEEGLKFMVYLQKENIIDESGMPKERFSAEFPKEGPSILRIQQVVRGDSAAYFCASSPPTVNTEAFFGQGTRLTVV.

The chain employs TRBV29-1 and TRBJ2-2, with 9 bases matching TRBD2. V lost 8 bases to trimming and J lost 4 bases; unmatched junction nucleotides: 17. The CDR3 is 17 residues long. Looked up from germline, CDR1 is SQVTM and CDR2 is ANQGSEA. This CDR3 is CSIHTGSGSVSTGELFF. CDR3 coding DNA: TGCAGCATCCACACGGGTAGCGGGAGTGTCAGCACCGGGGAGCTGTTTTTT.

The J gene is TRBJ2-2, the V gene TRBV11-3; no clear D gene. Per the germline V gene, CDR1 is SGHNT and CDR2 is YENEEA. The ends were cut back, 8 bases at V and 2 bases at J, with 12 bases in the middle. The CDR3 has 14 residues. DNA for the CDR3: TGTGCCAGCTGTCGGGCCCTAAACACCGGGGAGCTGTTTTTT. It translates to CASCRALNTGELFF.

The gene calls are TRBV6-8 and TRBJ1-1; 7 bases are a match to TRBD1. Germline V gene lookup returns CDR1 MNHGY and CDR2 SAAAGT. The V segment lost 5 bases and the J segment 2 bases; nucleotides outside the gene matches: 11. This CDR3 contains 16 residues. The CDR3 DNA follows: TGTGCCAGCAGTATATTGACAGGGCGGGGTAACACTGAAGCTTTCTTT. Residues: CASSILTGRGNTEAFF.

The J gene is TRBJ1-5, the V gene TRBV19, with D maybe TRBD1 (5 bases). This CDR3 has 16 residues. Germline lookup yields CDR1 LNHDA and CDR2 SQIVND (reference sequence). The ends were cut back, 5 bases at V and 3 bases at J, with 17 bases in the middle. For the CDR3, the DNA is TGTGCCAGTAGTCCACCCCGGGGGGTGGTCAATCAGCCCCAGCATTTT. Translating gives CASSPPRGVVNQPQHF.

The gene calls are TRBV19 and TRBJ1-4; 7 nucleotides align to TRBD1. Trimming at V came to 1 base and at J to 8 bases, leaving 7 bases not matched to a gene. Germline lookup yields CDR1 LNHDA and CDR2 SQIVND (reference sequence). The CDR3 loop spans 15 amino acids. This CDR3 is CASSIVAAGGEKLFF. The CDR3 nucleotides are TGTGCCAGTAGTATAGTAGCGGCAGGGGGAGAAAAACTGTTTTTT.

By proportion, this clone is medium-sized. V usage is TRBV11-3 and J usage is TRBJ2-3, with TRBD1 matching 7 bases. Germline CDR1 reads SGHNT; CDR2 reads YENEEA. This CDR3 is built from 16 residues. V lost 1 base to trimming and J lost 3 bases; unmatched junction nucleotides: 7. CDR3 region: CASSLGVGGETDTQYF. The CDR3 coding sequence is TGTGCCAGCAGCTTAGGAGTAGGGGGCGAAACAGATACGCAGTATTTT.

In this sample, this clone turned up a few times. Other DNA sequences within the sample encode an identical CDR3. The chain employs TRBV11-3 and TRBJ2-5; perhaps TRBD1 as D (5 bases). This CDR3 contains 14 residues. Between the trimmed V and J ends, which lost 5 bases and 1 base, there was a span of 11 bases. From germline, CDR1 is SGHNT and CDR2 YENEEA. CDR3 in amino acids: CASSPGATQETQYF. CDR3 DNA sequence: TGTGCCAGCAGCCCTGGGGCTACCCAAGAGACCCAGTACTTC.

The J gene is TRBJ2-7, the V gene TRBV29-1; the D gene is possibly TRBD1 (6 bases). The CDR3 totals 12 residues. V was cut by 6 bases and J by 0 bases, with 9 bases left in between. Germline V CDR1 and CDR2: SQVTM, ANQGSEA. CDR3 sequence (DNA): TGCAGCGTCACAGGGTACTCCTACGAGCAGTACTTC. As protein: CSVTGYSYEQYF.

In its sample, this clone ranks as large (0.1 to 1%). V usage is TRBV19 and J usage is TRBJ2-4, with 10 bases identical to TRBD1. J gave up 8 bases and V 8 bases, and 6 bases lay outside the gene matches. This CDR3 has 13 residues. CDR1 is LNHDA and CDR2 is SQIVND in the germline V gene (reference sequence). The DNA for the CDR3 is TGTGCCAGTCTGGGGGACAGGGGAGACATTCAGTACTTC. Translated: CASLGDRGDIQYF.

The V call is TRBV10-2, the J call TRBJ2-2; 12 positions agree with TRBD2. CDR1 and CDR2 (germline): WSHSY, SAAADI. The CDR3 covers 18 residues. V was pared by 6 bases and J by 7 bases, with 15 bases of the junction left unmatched. As DNA, the CDR3 is TGCGCCAGCAGCCTTCTAGCGGGAGGGGCGCGCTTGGTCGGGGAGCTGTTTTTT. Residues: CASSLLAGGARLVGELFF.